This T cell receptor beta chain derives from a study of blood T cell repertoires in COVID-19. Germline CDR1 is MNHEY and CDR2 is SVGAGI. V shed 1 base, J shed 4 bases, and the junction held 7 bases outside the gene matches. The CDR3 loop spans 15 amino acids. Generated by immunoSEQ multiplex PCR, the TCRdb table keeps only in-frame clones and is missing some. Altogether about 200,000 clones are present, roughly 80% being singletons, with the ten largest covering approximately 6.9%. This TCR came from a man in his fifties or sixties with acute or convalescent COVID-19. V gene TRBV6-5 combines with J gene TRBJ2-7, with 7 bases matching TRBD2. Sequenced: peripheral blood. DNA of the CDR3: TGTGCCAGCAGTTACTGGGGGGGGGACGGGTACGAGCAGTACTTC. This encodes CASSYWGGDGYEQYF.